This TCR beta chain derives from a study of cytomegalovirus exposure and HLA in healthy donors. The data were produced by immunoSEQ multiplex PCR, yet TCRdb's version contains in-frame clones alone and is incomplete. The sample includes 160,000 or so clones, more than 70% of them seen just once. On this clone itself: Its antigen is not known.

The CDR3 has 12 amino acids. Germline V gene sequence: CDR1 MDHEN, CDR2 SYDVKM. With 11 bases clipped from V and 7 bases from J, the junction kept 9 bases outside the gene matches. Whole-study results and caveats: According to a subsequent analysis, TCR clusters identified in the first cohort showed a tendency to co-occur across the 120 or so validation repertoires. Listed as cytomegalovirus-associated were roughly 180 TCR beta chains.

Source material: PBMCs. The source of this sequence is a man between 18 and 35 years old in good health and CMV-seronegative. The chain has TRBV28 and TRBJ1-2; 8 bases match TRBD1. The chain's CDR3 is CAWQTGEGGYTF. The CDR3 DNA reads TGTGCCTGGCAGACAGGGGAAGGTGGCTACACCTTC.